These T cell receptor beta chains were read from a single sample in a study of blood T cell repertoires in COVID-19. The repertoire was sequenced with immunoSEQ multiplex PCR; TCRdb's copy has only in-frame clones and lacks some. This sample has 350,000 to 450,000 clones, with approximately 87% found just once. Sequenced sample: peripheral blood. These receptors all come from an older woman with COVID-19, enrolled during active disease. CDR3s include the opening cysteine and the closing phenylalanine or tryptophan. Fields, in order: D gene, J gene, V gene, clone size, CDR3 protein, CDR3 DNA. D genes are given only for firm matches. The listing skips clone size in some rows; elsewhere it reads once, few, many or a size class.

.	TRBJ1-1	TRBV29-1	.	CSVEVVMNTEAFF	TGCAGCGTTGAAGTAGTTATGAACACTGAAGCTTTCTTT
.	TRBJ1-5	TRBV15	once	CATSRAGATYSNQPQHF	TGTGCCACCAGCAGAGCAGGGGCGACATATAGCAATCAGCCCCAGCATTTT
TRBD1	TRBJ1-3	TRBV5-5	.	CASSLVTGGRGPGNTIYF	TGTGCCAGCAGCTTGGTGACAGGGGGCAGGGGACCTGGAAACACCATATATTTT
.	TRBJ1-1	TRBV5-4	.	CASSPKRGGGGRTEAFF	TGTGCCAGCAGCCCGAAACGCGGCGGGGGGGGAAGGACTGAAGCTTTCTTT
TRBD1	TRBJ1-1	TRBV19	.	CASRQYNRGRWTEAFF	TGTGCCAGTAGACAATATAACAGGGGGCGATGGACTGAAGCTTTCTTT
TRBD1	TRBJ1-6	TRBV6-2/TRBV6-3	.	CASSYQTGVEGSPLHF	TGTGCCAGCAGTTACCAGACAGGGGTGGAAGGATCACCCCTCCACTTT
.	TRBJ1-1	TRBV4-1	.	CASTSISGNTEAFF	TGCGCCAGCACCTCAATTTCAGGAAACACTGAAGCTTTCTTT
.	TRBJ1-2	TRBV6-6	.	CASSPTGTNYGYTF	TGTGCCAGCAGTCCTACAGGGACTAACTATGGCTACACCTTC
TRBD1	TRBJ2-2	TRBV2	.	CASVRDSQRGELFF	TGTGCCAGCGTCCGGGACAGTCAGCGAGGGGAGCTGTTTTTT
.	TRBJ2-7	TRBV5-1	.	CASSLRSGDGSEQYF	TGCGCCAGCAGCTTGCGCTCGGGGGATGGCTCAGAGCAGTACTTC
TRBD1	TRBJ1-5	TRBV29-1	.	CSVRTGGVNQPQHF	TGCAGCGTTAGAACAGGGGGCGTCAATCAGCCCCAGCATTTT
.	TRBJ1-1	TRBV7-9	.	CASSLAPGYSEAFF	TGTGCCAGCAGCTTAGCCCCAGGGTATTCTGAAGCTTTCTTT
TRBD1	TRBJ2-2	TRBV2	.	CARSGTANTGELFF	TGTGCCAGATCCGGGACAGCGAACACCGGGGAGCTGTTTTTT
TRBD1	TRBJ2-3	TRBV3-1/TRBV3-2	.	CASRLDRAADTQYF	TGTGCCAGCAGGCTCGACAGGGCTGCAGATACGCAGTATTTT
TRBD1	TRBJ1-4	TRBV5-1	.	CASSLTGAQINEKLFF	TGCGCCAGCAGCTTGACAGGGGCTCAGATTAATGAAAAACTGTTTTTT
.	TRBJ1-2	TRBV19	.	CASSLNGPRGYTF	TGTGCCAGTAGCCTTAATGGCCCGAGGGGCTACACCTTC
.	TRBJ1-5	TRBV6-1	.	CASSDRDTRLNQPQHF	TGTGCCAGCAGTGACCGGGACACCAGGTTAAATCAGCCCCAGCATTTT
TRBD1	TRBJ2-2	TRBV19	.	CASNRGTSTGELFF	TGTGCCAGTAACAGGGGTACGAGCACCGGGGAGCTGTTTTTT
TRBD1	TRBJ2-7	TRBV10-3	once	CAIRPGTGPYEQYF	TGTGCCATCAGACCTGGGACAGGCCCCTACGAGCAGTACTTC
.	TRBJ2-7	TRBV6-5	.	CASSYPLTGEQYF	TGTGCCAGCAGTTACCCACTTACCGGCGAGCAGTACTTC
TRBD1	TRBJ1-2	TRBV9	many	CASSSGQGPHGYTF	TGTGCCAGCAGCTCAGGACAGGGCCCGCATGGCTACACCTTC
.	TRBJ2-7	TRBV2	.	CASDREGTDYEQYF	TGTGCCAGCGATAGAGAGGGAACAGACTACGAGCAGTACTTC
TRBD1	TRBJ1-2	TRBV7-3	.	CASSFPSDRALWGYGYTF	TGTGCCAGCAGCTTTCCCAGTGACAGGGCCCTCTGGGGGTATGGCTACACCTTC
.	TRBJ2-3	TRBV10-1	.	CASSEASSDTQYF	TGCGCCAGCAGTGAGGCTAGCTCAGATACGCAGTATTTT
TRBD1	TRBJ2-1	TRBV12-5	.	CASGAAGGSYNEQFF	TGTGCTAGTGGTGCTGCAGGGGGCTCCTACAATGAGCAGTTCTTC
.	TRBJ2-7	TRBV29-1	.	CSVQSQGSYEQYF	TGCAGCGTGCAATCCCAGGGGTCCTACGAGCAGTACTTC
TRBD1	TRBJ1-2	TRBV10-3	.	CAISESWDRGVGSTF	TGTGCCATCAGTGAGTCTTGGGACAGGGGAGTTGGGTCCACCTTC
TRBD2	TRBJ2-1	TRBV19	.	CASSVPLAGGYNEQFF	TGTGCCAGTAGTGTCCCACTAGCGGGGGGCTACAATGAGCAGTTCTTC
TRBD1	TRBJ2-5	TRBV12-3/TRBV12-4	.	CASSLDRVETQYF	TGTGCCAGCAGTTTGGACAGGGTAGAGACCCAGTACTTC
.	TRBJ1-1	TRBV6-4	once	CASNTITPEAFF	TGTGCCAGCAACACCATTACCCCTGAAGCTTTCTTT
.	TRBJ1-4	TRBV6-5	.	CASNGGEKLFF	TGTGCCAGCAATGGAGGTGAAAAACTGTTTTTT
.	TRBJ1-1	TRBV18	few	CASSPRGDTEAFF	TGTGCCAGCTCACCACGGGGAGATACTGAAGCTTTCTTT
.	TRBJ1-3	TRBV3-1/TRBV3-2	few	CASSQYGRASGNTIYF	TGTGCCAGCAGCCAATATGGGCGGGCCTCTGGAAACACCATATATTTT
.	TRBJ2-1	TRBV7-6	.	CASSFGVGGSYNEQFF	TGTGCCAGCAGCTTTGGGGTGGGGGGCTCCTACAATGAGCAGTTCTTC
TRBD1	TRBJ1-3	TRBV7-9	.	CASSSFQGVGGNTIYF	TGTGCCAGCAGCTCTTTCCAGGGGGTTGGTGGAAACACCATATATTTT
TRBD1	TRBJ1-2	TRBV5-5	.	CASSLGQGDGYTF	TGTGCCAGCAGCTTGGGACAGGGGGACGGCTACACCTTC
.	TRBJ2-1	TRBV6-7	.	CASSTWAKAWDEQFF	TGTGCCAGCAGTACCTGGGCCAAGGCCTGGGATGAGCAGTTCTTC
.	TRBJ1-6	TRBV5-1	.	CASSLQGNNSPLHF	TGCGCCAGCAGCTTGCAGGGGAATAATTCACCCCTCCACTTT
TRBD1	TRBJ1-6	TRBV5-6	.	CASSLGTGAGNSPLHF	TGTGCCAGCAGCTTGGGGACAGGGGCTGGAAATTCACCCCTCCACTTT
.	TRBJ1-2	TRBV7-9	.	CASSLALTTNYGYTF	TGTGCCAGCAGCTTAGCCCTTACAACTAACTATGGCTACACCTTC
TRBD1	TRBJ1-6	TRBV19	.	CASSTHGQGVNSPLHF	TGTGCCAGTAGTACCCACGGACAGGGAGTTAATTCACCCCTCCACTTT
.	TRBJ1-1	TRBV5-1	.	CASRRETGNTEAFF	TGCGCCAGCAGGAGGGAGACGGGTAACACTGAAGCTTTCTTT
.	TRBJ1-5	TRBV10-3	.	CAISEGHNNQPQHF	TGTGCCATCAGTGAAGGACACAACAATCAGCCCCAGCATTTT
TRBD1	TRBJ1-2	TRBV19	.	CASSTRQGRGYTF	TGTGCCAGTAGTACCAGACAGGGTAGAGGCTACACCTTC
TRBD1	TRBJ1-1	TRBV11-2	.	CASSPDRGRVNTEAFF	TGTGCCAGCAGCCCGGACAGGGGTCGAGTGAACACTGAAGCTTTCTTT
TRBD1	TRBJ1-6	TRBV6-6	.	CASSYYGQGNSPLHF	TGTGCCAGCAGTTATTACGGACAGGGGAATTCACCCCTCCACTTT
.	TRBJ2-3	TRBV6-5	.	CASSYSGGITDTQYF	TGTGCCAGCAGTTACTCTGGCGGGATCACAGATACGCAGTATTTT
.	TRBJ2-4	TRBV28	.	CASSHLGVPQNIQYF	TGTGCCAGCAGTCACTTAGGGGTCCCACAAAACATTCAGTACTTC
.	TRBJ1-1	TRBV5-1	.	CASSLVGPGSEAFF	TGCGCCAGCAGCTTGGTAGGCCCCGGGTCTGAAGCTTTCTTT
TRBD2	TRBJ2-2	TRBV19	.	CASTGGGTGELFF	TGTGCCAGTACGGGGGGTGGCACCGGGGAGCTGTTTTTT
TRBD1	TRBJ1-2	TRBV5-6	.	CASSRPGQGIYGYTF	TGTGCCAGCAGCAGACCGGGACAGGGGATCTATGGCTACACCTTC
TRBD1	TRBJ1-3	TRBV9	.	CASRGGPGNTIYF	TGTGCCAGCCGAGGGGGCCCTGGAAACACCATATATTTT
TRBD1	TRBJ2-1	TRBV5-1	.	CASSLGQGNEQFF	TGCGCCAGCAGCTTAGGACAGGGCAATGAGCAGTTCTTC
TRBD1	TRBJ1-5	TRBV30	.	CAWHPRTGSNQPQHF	TGTGCCTGGCACCCTCGGACAGGGAGCAATCAGCCCCAGCATTTT
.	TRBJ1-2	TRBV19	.	CASSMGIRGPYGYTF	TGTGCCAGTAGTATGGGGATCAGGGGACCCTATGGCTACACCTTC
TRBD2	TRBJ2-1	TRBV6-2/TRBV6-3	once	CASSYLLAGGLSYNEQFF	TGTGCCAGCAGTTACCTTCTAGCGGGGGGGCTGTCCTACAATGAGCAGTTCTTC
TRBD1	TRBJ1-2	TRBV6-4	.	CASSAPGQGTYGYTF	TGTGCCAGCAGCGCTCCGGGACAGGGGACCTATGGCTACACCTTC